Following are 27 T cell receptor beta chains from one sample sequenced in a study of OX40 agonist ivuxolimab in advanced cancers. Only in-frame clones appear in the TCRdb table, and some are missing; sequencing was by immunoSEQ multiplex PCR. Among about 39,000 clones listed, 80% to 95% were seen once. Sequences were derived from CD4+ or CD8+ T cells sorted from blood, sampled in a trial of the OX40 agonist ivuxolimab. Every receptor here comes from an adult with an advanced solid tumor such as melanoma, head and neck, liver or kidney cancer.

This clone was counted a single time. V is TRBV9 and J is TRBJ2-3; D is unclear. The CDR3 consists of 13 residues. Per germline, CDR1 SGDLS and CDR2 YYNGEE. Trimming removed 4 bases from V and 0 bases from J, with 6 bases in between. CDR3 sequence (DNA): TGTGCCAGCAGCAGCGTCAGCACAGATACGCAGTATTTT. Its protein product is CASSSVSTDTQYF.

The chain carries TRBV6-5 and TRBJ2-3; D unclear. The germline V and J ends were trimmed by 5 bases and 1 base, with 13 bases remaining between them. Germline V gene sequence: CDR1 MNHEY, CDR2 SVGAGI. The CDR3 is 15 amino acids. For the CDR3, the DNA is TGTGCCAGCAGTCCCTTCAGTGGGGGCACAGATACGCAGTATTTT. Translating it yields CASSPFSGGTDTQYF.

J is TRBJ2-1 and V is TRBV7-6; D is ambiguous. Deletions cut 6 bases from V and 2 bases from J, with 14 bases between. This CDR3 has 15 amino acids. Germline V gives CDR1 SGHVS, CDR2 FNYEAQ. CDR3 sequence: CASRWTSGTYNEQFF. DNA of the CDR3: TGTGCCAGCAGGTGGACGTCGGGTACCTACAATGAGCAGTTCTTC.

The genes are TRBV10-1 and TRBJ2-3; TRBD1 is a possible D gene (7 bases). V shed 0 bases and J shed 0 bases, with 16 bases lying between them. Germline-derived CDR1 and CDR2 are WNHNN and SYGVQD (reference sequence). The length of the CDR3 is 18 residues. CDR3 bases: TGCGCCAGCAGTGAGTCTCATGCGGGACAGATTAGCACAGATACGCAGTATTTT. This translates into CASSESHAGQISTDTQYF.

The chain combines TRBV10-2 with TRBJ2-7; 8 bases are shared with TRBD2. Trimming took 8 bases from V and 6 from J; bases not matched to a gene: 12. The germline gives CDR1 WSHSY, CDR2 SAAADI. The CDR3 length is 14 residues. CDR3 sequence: CASLASGYLGEQYF. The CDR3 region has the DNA TGCGCCAGCTTAGCTAGCGGGTATCTCGGCGAGCAGTACTTC.

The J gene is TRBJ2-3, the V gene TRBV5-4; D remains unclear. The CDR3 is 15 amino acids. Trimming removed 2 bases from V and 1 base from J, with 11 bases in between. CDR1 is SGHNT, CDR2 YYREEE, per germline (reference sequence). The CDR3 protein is CASSFPVSGTDTQYF. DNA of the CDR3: TGTGCCAGCAGCTTCCCGGTTTCTGGCACAGATACGCAGTATTTT.

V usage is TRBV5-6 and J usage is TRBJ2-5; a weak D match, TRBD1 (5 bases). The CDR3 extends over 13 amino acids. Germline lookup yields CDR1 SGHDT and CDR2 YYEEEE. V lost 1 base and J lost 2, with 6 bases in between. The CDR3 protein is CASSLNRQETQYF. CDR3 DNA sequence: TGTGCCAGCAGCTTGAACAGGCAAGAGACCCAGTACTTC.

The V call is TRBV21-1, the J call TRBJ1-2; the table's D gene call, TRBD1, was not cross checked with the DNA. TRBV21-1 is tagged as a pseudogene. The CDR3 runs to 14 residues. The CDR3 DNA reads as TGTGCCAGCAGCAACCGGGACAGGGGGCATGGCTACACCTTC. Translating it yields CASSNRDRGHGYTF.

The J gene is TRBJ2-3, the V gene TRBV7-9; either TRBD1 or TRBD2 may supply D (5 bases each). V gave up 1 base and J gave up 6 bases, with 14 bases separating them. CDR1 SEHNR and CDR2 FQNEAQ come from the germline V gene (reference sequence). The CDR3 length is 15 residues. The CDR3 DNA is TGTGCCAGCAGCTTAGTCGGGGCTTTGGTCGATACGCAGTATTTT. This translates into CASSLVGALVDTQYF.

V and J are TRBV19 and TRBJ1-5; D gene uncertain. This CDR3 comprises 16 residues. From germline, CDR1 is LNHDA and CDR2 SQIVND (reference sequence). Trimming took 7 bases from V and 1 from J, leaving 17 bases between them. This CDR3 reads CASTFGVGGSNQPQHF. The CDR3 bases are TGTGCCAGTACCTTCGGCGTAGGAGGAAGCAATCAGCCCCAGCATTTT.

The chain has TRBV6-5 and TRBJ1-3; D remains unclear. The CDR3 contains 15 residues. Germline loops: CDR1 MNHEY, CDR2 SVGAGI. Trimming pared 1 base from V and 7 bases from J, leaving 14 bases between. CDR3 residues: CASSYLSGSVNTIYF. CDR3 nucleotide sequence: TGTGCCAGCAGTTACTTGAGTGGCAGCGTCAACACCATATATTTT.

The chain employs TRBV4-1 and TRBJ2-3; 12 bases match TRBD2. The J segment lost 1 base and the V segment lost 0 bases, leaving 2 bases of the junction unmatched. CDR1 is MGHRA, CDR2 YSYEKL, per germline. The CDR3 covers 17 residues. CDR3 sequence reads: CASSQDGLAGRTDTQYF. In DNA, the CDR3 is TGCGCCAGCAGCCAAGATGGACTAGCGGGACGCACAGATACGCAGTATTTT.

The CDR3 nucleotides are TGTGCCAGTAGTCCATGGACCGGTTGGAACACCATATATTTT. It translates to CASSPWTGWNTIYF. The V call is TRBV19, the J call TRBJ1-3, with D unresolved. Germline CDR1 and CDR2: LNHDA and SQIVND (reference sequence). The CDR3 runs to 14 residues. The germline V and J ends were trimmed by 5 bases and 7 bases, with 15 bases remaining between them.

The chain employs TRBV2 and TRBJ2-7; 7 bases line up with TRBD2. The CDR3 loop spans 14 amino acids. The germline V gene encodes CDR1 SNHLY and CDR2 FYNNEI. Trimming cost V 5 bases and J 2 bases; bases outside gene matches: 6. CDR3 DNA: TGTGCCAGCAGTAGGGAAGCGGGAACCTACGAGCAGTACTTC. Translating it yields CASSREAGTYEQYF.

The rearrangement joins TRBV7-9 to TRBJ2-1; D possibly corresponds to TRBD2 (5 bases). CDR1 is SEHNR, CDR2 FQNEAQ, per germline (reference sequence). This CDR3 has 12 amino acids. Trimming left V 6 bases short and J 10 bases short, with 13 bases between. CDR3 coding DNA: TGTGCCAGCAGATACCAACCGGGAGAGCAGTTCTTC. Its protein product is CASRYQPGEQFF.

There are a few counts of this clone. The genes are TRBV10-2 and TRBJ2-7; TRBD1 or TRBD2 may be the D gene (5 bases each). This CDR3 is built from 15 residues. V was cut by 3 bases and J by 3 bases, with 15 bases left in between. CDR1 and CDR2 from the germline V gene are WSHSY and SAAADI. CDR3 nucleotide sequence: TGCGCCAGCAGTGAAATAGGCCAGGGAGTCTACGAGCAGTACTTC. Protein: CASSEIGQGVYEQYF.

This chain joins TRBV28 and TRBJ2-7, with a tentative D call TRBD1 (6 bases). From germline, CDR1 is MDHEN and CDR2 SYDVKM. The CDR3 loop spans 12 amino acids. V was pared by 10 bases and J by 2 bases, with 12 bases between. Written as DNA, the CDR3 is TGTGCCACCCGGGACACCACCTACGAGCAGTACTTC. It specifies CATRDTTYEQYF.

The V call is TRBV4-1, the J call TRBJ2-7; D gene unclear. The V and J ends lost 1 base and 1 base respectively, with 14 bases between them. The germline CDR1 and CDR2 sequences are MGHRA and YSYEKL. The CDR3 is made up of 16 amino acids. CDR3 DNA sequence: TGCGCCAGCAGCCAAGCCCTCCGAACAGTGTCCTACGAGCAGTACTTC. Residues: CASSQALRTVSYEQYF.

CDR3 amino acids: CASSQHSGVGSDTQYF. Here the CDR3 DNA reads TGCGCCAGCAGCCAACATAGCGGGGTAGGGTCAGATACGCAGTATTTT. The chain joins TRBV4-3 to TRBJ2-3; 8 nucleotides line up with TRBD2. CDR1 LGHNA and CDR2 YSLEER come from the germline V gene. V was pared by 2 bases and J by 4 bases, with 8 bases of the junction left unmatched. The CDR3 is 16 amino acids.

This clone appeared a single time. For the CDR3, the DNA is TGTGCCAGCAGCTTGTTGCCAGCGGGATTCTACGAGCAGTACTTC. Its protein is CASSLLPAGFYEQYF. The J gene is TRBJ2-7, the V gene TRBV11-2; 7 bases align to TRBD2. V trimming: 3 bases; J trimming: 3 bases; junction bases outside the gene matches: 8. The CDR3 consists of 15 residues. The germline V gene encodes CDR1 SGHAT and CDR2 FQNNGV.

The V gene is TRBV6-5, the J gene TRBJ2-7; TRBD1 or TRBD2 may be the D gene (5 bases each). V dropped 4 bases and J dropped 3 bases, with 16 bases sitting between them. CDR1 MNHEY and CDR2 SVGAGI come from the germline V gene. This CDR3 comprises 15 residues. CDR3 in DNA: TGTGCCAGCAGTTTCGGGGCGTCTAAACACTACGAGCAGTACTTC. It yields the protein CASSFGASKHYEQYF.

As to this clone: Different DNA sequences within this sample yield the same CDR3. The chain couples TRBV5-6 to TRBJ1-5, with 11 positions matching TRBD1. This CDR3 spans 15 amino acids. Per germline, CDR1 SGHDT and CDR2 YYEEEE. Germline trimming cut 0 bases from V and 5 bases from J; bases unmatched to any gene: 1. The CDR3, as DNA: TGTGCCAGCAGCTTGGCGGGACAGGGGGATCAGCCCCAGCATTTT. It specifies CASSLAGQGDQPQHF.

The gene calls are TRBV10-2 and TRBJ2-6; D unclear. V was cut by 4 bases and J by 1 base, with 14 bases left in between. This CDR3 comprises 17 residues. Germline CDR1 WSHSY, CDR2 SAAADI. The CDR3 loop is CASSGIGRMSGANVLTF. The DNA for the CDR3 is TGCGCCAGCAGTGGAATAGGGCGGATGTCTGGGGCCAACGTCCTGACTTTC.

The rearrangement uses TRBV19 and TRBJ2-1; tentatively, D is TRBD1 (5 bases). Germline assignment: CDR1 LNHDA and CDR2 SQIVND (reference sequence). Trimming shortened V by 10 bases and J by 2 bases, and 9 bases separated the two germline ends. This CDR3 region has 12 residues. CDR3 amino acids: CATSGTYNEQFF. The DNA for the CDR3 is TGTGCCACTTCAGGGACCTACAATGAGCAGTTCTTC. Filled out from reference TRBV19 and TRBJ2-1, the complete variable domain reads DGGITQSPKYLFRKEGQNVTLSCEQNLNHDAMYWYRQDPGQGLRLIYYSQIVNDFQKGDIAEGYSVSREKKESFPLTVTSAQKNPTAFYLCATSGTYNEQFFGPGTRLTVL.

In DNA form, the CDR3 reads TGTGCCAGCAGTTACACCGAAGGGACTGAAGCTTTCTTT. The encoded protein is CASSYTEGTEAFF. The J gene is TRBJ1-1, the V gene TRBV6-5; D gene uncertain. There are 13 residues in the CDR3. The V and J ends lost 2 bases and 5 bases respectively, with 9 bases between them. From germline, CDR1 is MNHEY and CDR2 SVGAGI.

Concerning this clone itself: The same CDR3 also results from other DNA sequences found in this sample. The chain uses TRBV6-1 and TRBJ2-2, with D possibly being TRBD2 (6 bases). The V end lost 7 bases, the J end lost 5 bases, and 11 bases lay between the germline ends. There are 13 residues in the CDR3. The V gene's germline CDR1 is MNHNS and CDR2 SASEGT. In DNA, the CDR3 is TGTGCCAGCATGGGAGGCGTTACCGGGGAGCTGTTTTTT. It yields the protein CASMGGVTGELFF.

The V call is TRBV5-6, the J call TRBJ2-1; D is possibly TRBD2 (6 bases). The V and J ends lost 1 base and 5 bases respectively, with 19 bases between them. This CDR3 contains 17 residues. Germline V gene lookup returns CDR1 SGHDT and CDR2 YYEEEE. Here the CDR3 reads CASSLWWHGTVDNEQFF. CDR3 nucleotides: TGTGCCAGCAGCTTGTGGTGGCACGGGACTGTCGACAATGAGCAGTTCTTC.